One sample yielded the 5 T cell receptor beta chains listed below, sequenced in a study of breast tumors, draining lymph nodes, adjacent tissues. Samples came from axillary lymph nodes draining the breast cancer. Via MiXCR, TCRdb re-called the multiplex PCR reads, giving one row per CDR3 protein. The repertoire consists of 200,000 or so distinct CDR3 sequences, with 25% to 40% occurring once and the leading ten covering around 4.5%. The material sequenced was axillary lymph node tissue. The receptors shown here come from a female donor with breast cancer. Some clones in this sample may be carry-over from other donors' samples.

This clonotype was picked up many times. The chain joins TRBV7-9 to TRBJ1-2; D possibly corresponds to TRBD1 (5 bases). The CDR3 length is 15 residues. V shed 4 bases and J shed 7 bases, with 19 bases lying between them. Germline V CDR1 and CDR2: SEHNR, FQNEAQ (reference sequence). The CDR3: CASSYTPTGGGGYTF. The CDR3, as DNA: TGTGCCAGCAGCTACACCCCGACCGGCGGGGGTGGCTACACCTTC.

The chain has TRBV7-9 and TRBJ2-2; the D is unclear. CDR1 is SEHNR, CDR2 FQNEAQ, per germline (reference sequence). The CDR3 extends over 12 amino acids. The ends were cut back, 11 bases at V and 5 bases at J, with 12 bases in the middle. The CDR3 loop is CAHSLGTGELFF. CDR3 in DNA: TGTGCCCACAGCTTAGGTACCGGGGAGCTGTTTTTT.

Many counts were recorded for this clonotype. This chain links TRBV12-3 or TRBV12-4 with TRBJ1-4; the D is unclear. V lost 5 bases and J lost 8, with 15 bases in between. This CDR3 is built from 14 residues. The CDR3 spells CASSPGAAGEKLFF. DNA for the CDR3: TGTGCCAGCAGTCCCGGAGCGGCAGGCGAAAAACTGTTTTTT.

This chain joins TRBV29-1 and TRBJ2-7; D is possibly TRBD2 (6 bases). Trimming stripped 8 bases from V and 3 bases from J, with 23 bases between. The CDR3 sequence is 15 residues long. Germline CDR1 is SQVTM and CDR2 is ANQGSEA. The CDR3 DNA sequence: TGCAGCAGGGCGGCTAGCGCCCAACTCTACTACGAGCAGTACTTC. Translated: CSRAASAQLYYEQYF.

Worth noting for this clonotype: At one boundary the junction diverges from the germline segment, which might be a read error. This chain connects TRBV7-2 to TRBJ1-1, with 8 nucleotides matching TRBD1. Germline CDR1 is SGHTA and CDR2 is FQGNSA. This CDR3 has 15 residues. The CDR3, as DNA: TGTGCCAGCAGCACGCGGACAGGGAGGAACACTGGAGCTTTCTTT. Its translation: CASSTRTGRNTGAFF.